The T cell receptor (beta chain) under discussion was sequenced for a study of blood T cells in healthy people across ages. For the study at large: Per every two T cells, about one barcoded beta molecule was captured by template switching.

The authors ran a second PCR of roughly 6 to 12 cycles using a sample-barcoded 5' primer and a J-beta primer mix. Each TCR beta cDNA got a 12-nucleotide random molecular identifier. TCRdb called the 5' RACE reads again in MiXCR, with one record for every CDR3 protein. This table has about 780,000 distinct CDR3 sequences, approximately 65% appearing once. This CDR3 has 15 residues. After removal of 5 bases from V and 5 bases from J, the junction contained 9 bases not matched to a gene. Per the germline V gene, CDR1 is SEHNR and CDR2 is FQNEAQ (reference sequence). V gene TRBV7-9 combines with J gene TRBJ2-5; 9 bases match TRBD1. Sequencing was performed on blood. The receptor was isolated from a young man in good health. As DNA, the CDR3 is TGTGCCAGCAGCCCCGAGGGACAGGGATTCGAGACCCAGTACTTC. Its protein product is CASSPEGQGFETQYF.